This T cell receptor beta chain was sequenced for a study of blood T cell repertoires in COVID-19. At the level of the study: Samples came from the United States, Italy and Spain, spanning acute and convalescent COVID-19. The cDNA or gDNA used as material had been derived from T cells, B-cell-depleted T cells, or PBMCs.

Cohorts were determined from participant-reported clinical history. Only in-frame clones appear in the TCRdb table, and some are missing; sequencing was by immunoSEQ multiplex PCR. This sample has about 240,000 clones, with roughly four fifths found just once. V lost 4 bases to trimming and J lost 0 bases, with 10 bases between them. The germline gives CDR1 SGHRS, CDR2 YFSETQ. The CDR3 covers 15 residues. The sequence was obtained from a woman in her thirties or forties who had been exposed to COVID-19. This chain uses TRBV5-1 with TRBJ1-4; D may be TRBD1 (6 bases). The material sequenced was PBMCs or T cells enriched from blood (not recorded which). As DNA, the CDR3 is TGCGCCAGCAGCCCGACAGGCACAACTAATGAAAAACTGTTTTTT. Protein: CASSPTGTTNEKLFF.